The TCR beta chain under discussion was sequenced for a study of T-cell reconstitution after alpha-beta-depleted transplantation in children. This clonotype turned up a few times. Its antigen is as yet unknown. A read error may account for a junction end that differs from germline. Unique molecular identifiers tagged the TCRbeta library. From the PCR reads, TCRdb called clonotypes with MiXCR, one entry per CDR3 protein. The profile shows 530,000 or so distinct CDR3 sequences, 27% of them singletons. Study outcomes and limitations: After transplant, high TCRbeta diversity at day 60 in some patients arose from surviving recipient T cells and thymic progenitors. Alpha-beta T cells present about two months after transplant were reported to originate from several hundred expanded graft clones. Newly produced T cells mostly provided counts and TCRbeta diversity after one year, as hyperexpanded clones declined.

This receptor was identified in a boy under two years old with Wiskott-Aldrich syndrome, due to receive a stem cell transplant. The sample was PBMCs, taken before TCRalphabeta/CD19-depleted stem cell transplant.

CDR3 residues: CASSPYNSPLHF. The CDR3 coding sequence is TGTGCCAGCAGCCCATATAATTCCCCCCTCCACTTT. The chain recombines TRBV5-6 with TRBJ1-6; D not certain. The length of the CDR3 is 12 residues. Per germline, CDR1 SGHDT and CDR2 YYEEEE.